This T cell receptor (beta chain) was captured by sequencing in a study of OX40 agonist ivuxolimab in advanced cancers. The study's findings and limits: Dose levels from 0.1 to 3.0 mg/kg saw CD4+ and CD8+ blood T cells expand clonally by week 6.

The CDR3 covers 15 residues. The germline CDR1 and CDR2 sequences are SGHKS and YYEKEE (reference sequence). Trimming cost V 2 bases and J 6 bases; bases outside gene matches: 7. Profiled with immunoSEQ multiplex PCR; TCRdb holds only in-frame clones, not every one. The data hold 65,000 to 90,000 clones, with 92% observed a single time. In regard to this clone: Its antigen is not identified.

The chain links TRBV5-5 to TRBJ2-7; 11 bases align to TRBD2. This receptor was obtained from an adult with an advanced solid tumor such as melanoma, head and neck, liver or kidney cancer. The specimen comprised CD4+ or CD8+ T cells sorted from blood, sampled in a trial of the OX40 agonist ivuxolimab. This chain's CDR3 is CASSFLAGGSGEQYF. The CDR3 DNA is TGTGCCAGCAGCTTCCTAGCGGGGGGATCTGGCGAGCAGTACTTC.